The clone carrying this T cell receptor beta chain was counted only a few times. Its specificity is not known. These data originate in a study of lymphopenia after photon versus proton radiotherapy. Clones were read by immunoSEQ multiplex PCR, and TCRdb kept only the in-frame ones, dropping some. The data contain roughly 15,000 clones, about nine tenths of them singletons. This CDR3 contains 14 residues. Trimming pared 8 bases from V and 5 bases from J, leaving 19 bases between. CDR1 MNHNS and CDR2 SASEGT come from the germline V gene. The study, taken as a whole, reports: Photon-treated patients lost naive T cells and TCR diversity; proton-treated stayed stable.

V is TRBV6-1 and J is TRBJ2-7, with D tentatively TRBD2 (5 bases). The TCR comes from a man aged 65-85 years with pancreatic cancer. The source was peripheral blood, collected from a patient treated with proton-based radiotherapy. The CDR3 protein is CASHPRAGVNEQYF. Here the CDR3 DNA reads TGTGCCAGCCACCCGAGGGCAGGCGTTAACGAGCAGTACTTC.